This is a list of T cell receptor beta chains from one sample in a study of Graves' ophthalmopathy and Graves' hyperthyroidism. TCRdb independently ran MiXCR on the multiplex PCR reads; one entry per CDR3 protein. This sample carries roughly 400,000 distinct CDR3 sequences, about a sixth of them seen once, and the ten largest clones take 2.4%. Sequencing was done on a sample of peripheral blood. The receptor source for this set is an adult woman with stable Graves' hyperthyroidism. The CDR3 runs from the conserved cysteine through the conserved F or W. The D gene is left open where the match is weak. The size entry is marked missing in some rows and otherwise reads once, few, many or a size class.

>TRBD1|many|TRBV6-1|TRBJ2-7
CASSESGGRDSYEQYF
TGTGCCAGCAGTGAATCAGGGGGCCGAGACTCCTACGAGCAGTACTTC
>-|-|TRBV15|TRBJ2-2
CATSRGRRTRTGELFF
TGTGCCACCAGCAGAGGACGTAGAACCCGCACCGGGGAGCTGTTTTTT
>-|few|TRBV11-2|TRBJ1-5
CASSLVGARSNQPQHF
TGTGCCAGCAGCTTAGTTGGGGCGAGGAGCAATCAGCCCCAGCATTTT
>-|-|TRBV12-3/TRBV12-4|TRBJ1-1
CASSWYRGNTEAFF
TGTGCCAGCAGTTGGTATCGGGGGAACACTGAAGCTTTCTTT
>-|many|TRBV6-2/TRBV6-3|TRBJ1-5
CASKGVRQRILNQPQHF
TGTGCCAGCAAGGGGGTACGACAGCGTATTCTCAATCAGCCCCAGCATTTT
>-|-|TRBV7-2|TRBJ2-5
CASSLARTSQETQYF
TGTGCCAGCAGCCTCGCCCGGACGAGCCAAGAGACCCAGTACTTC
>-|few|TRBV6-2/TRBV6-3|TRBJ2-3
CAGDSYFTNTQYF
TGTGCCGGAGACTCCTATTTCACTAATACGCAGTATTTT
>-|many|TRBV20-1|TRBJ2-4
CSAPEVKNIQYF
TGCAGTGCGCCGGAGGTCAAAAACATTCAGTACTTC
>-|many|TRBV3-1|TRBJ2-4
CASSQAWDDKNIQYF
TGTGCCAGCAGCCAGGCTTGGGACGACAAAAACATTCAGTACTTC
>TRBD2|few|TRBV4-2|TRBJ2-2
CASSQSGLVGSGKNTGELFF
TGTGCCAGCAGCCAATCTGGTCTGGTGGGTAGCGGGAAGAACACCGGGGAGCTGTTTTTT
>-|many|TRBV7-2|TRBJ2-7
CASSLGVPSSYEQYF
TGTGCCAGCAGCTTAGGGGTCCCCAGCTCCTACGAGCAGTACTTC
>-|many|TRBV4-1|TRBJ1-5
CASSQVGRRVGQPQHF
TGCGCCAGCAGCCAAGTTGGTAGGAGGGTCGGGCAGCCCCAGCATTTT
>TRBD1|few|TRBV14|TRBJ1-1
CASRETGGGTEAFF
TGTGCCAGCAGGGAGACAGGGGGCGGTACTGAAGCTTTCTTT
>TRBD1|many|TRBV24-1|TRBJ2-4
CATSDLQGARAKNIQYF
TGCGCCACCAGTGATTTGCAGGGGGCAAGGGCCAAAAACATTCAGTACTTC
>-|many|TRBV12-5|TRBJ2-4
CASGFSAGVGNIKYF
TGTGCTAGTGGTTTTTCCGCAGGGGTGGGAAACATTAAGTACTTC
>-|many|TRBV25-1|TRBJ2-2
CASSEWKGANTGELFF
TGTGCCAGCAGTGAATGGAAAGGGGCGAACACCGGGGAGCTGTTTTTT
>TRBD1|-|TRBV20-1|TRBJ2-7
CSAAGTEKSYSYEQYF
TGCAGTGCTGCCGGGACAGAGAAAAGCTACTCCTACGAGCAGTACTTC
>-|many|TRBV27|TRBJ2-6
CASKTGANVLTF
TGTGCCAGCAAAACTGGGGCCAACGTCCTGACTTTC
>-|many|TRBV20-1|TRBJ2-7
CSALPSRLYEQYF
TGCAGTGCTTTACCCTCCAGGCTCTACGAGCAGTACTTC
>-|many|TRBV3-1|TRBJ2-2
CASSQKQVYTGELFF
TGTGCCAGCAGCCAAAAACAGGTGTACACCGGGGAGCTGTTTTTT
>-|-|TRBV24-1|TRBJ2-2
CATSDGASGELFF
TGTGCCACCAGTGATGGAGCGAGTGGGGAGCTGTTTTTT
>TRBD1|many|TRBV20-1|TRBJ2-7
CSASAGQGTSEQYF
TGCAGTGCTAGTGCCGGACAGGGCACGTCCGAGCAGTACTTC
>TRBD1|many|TRBV19|TRBJ1-6
CASSHKGTGRGSPLHF
TGTGCCAGCTCCCATAAAGGGACAGGGAGGGGATCACCCCTCCACTTT
>-|many|TRBV4-1|TRBJ1-1
CASSKGMNTEAFF
TGCGCCAGCAGCAAGGGAATGAACACTGAAGCTTTCTTT
>-|many|TRBV6-1|TRBJ2-7
CASSERSRTPVMEQYF
TGTGCCAGCAGTGAACGATCCCGGACACCGGTAATGGAGCAGTACTTC
>-|many|TRBV20-1|TRBJ1-1
CSARPFRSGDGGTEAFF
TGCAGTGCTAGACCCTTCCGGAGCGGGGATGGAGGCACTGAAGCTTTCTTT
>-|many|TRBV3-1|TRBJ2-3
CASSQLIRVGTDTQYF
TGTGCCAGCAGCCAACTGATCCGGGTGGGCACAGATACGCAGTATTTT
>TRBD1|-|TRBV10-1|TRBJ2-5
CASSEGAGGETQYF
TGCGCCAGCAGTGAGGGCGCAGGGGGAGAGACCCAGTACTTC
>TRBD1|many|TRBV28|TRBJ2-7
CASSPSLGQGLTYEQYF
TGTGCCAGCAGTCCCAGCTTAGGACAGGGGTTGACTTACGAGCAGTACTTC
>TRBD1|many|TRBV20-1|TRBJ2-7
CSAIKDRGHYEQYF
TGCAGTGCTATTAAGGACAGGGGTCACTACGAGCAGTACTTC
>-|-|TRBV11-2|TRBJ2-6
CASPIGARSGANVLTF
TGTGCCAGCCCAATAGGGGCTCGCTCTGGGGCCAACGTCCTGACTTTC
>-|-|TRBV11-2|TRBJ2-7
CACSLGETGWEQYF
TGTGCCTGCAGCTTAGGGGAGACTGGATGGGAGCAGTACTTC
>-|many|TRBV28|TRBJ2-2
CANGPSGNTGELFF
TGTGCCAACGGTCCCTCCGGGAACACCGGGGAGCTGTTTTTT
>TRBD1|many|TRBV20-1|TRBJ1-3
CSATQGEGSGNTIYF
TGCAGCGCCACACAGGGGGAGGGCTCTGGAAACACCATATATTTT
>TRBD1|many|TRBV5-1|TRBJ2-7
CASSLGDRGYEQYF
TGCGCCAGCAGCTTGGGCGACAGGGGCTACGAGCAGTACTTC
>TRBD1|many|TRBV20-1|TRBJ1-5
CSAKDSTGRDSNQPQHF
TGCAGTGCTAAAGATTCGACAGGGCGGGATAGCAATCAGCCCCAGCATTTT
>-|many|TRBV4-1|TRBJ2-5
CASSQSYRETQYF
TGCGCCAGCAGCCAGTCCTACAGGGAGACCCAGTACTTC
>-|many|TRBV28|TRBJ1-5
CASSLVQTTPNQPQHF
TGTGCCAGCAGTTTAGTCCAAACTACCCCAAATCAGCCCCAGCATTTT
>-|many|TRBV4-2|TRBJ1-5
CASSQVNGGQPQHF
TGTGCCAGCAGCCAAGTTAACGGAGGTCAGCCCCAGCATTTT
>-|many|TRBV10-3|TRBJ1-2
CAISDSIKYGYTF
TGTGCCATCAGTGACTCGATTAAATATGGCTACACCTTC
>TRBD2|-|TRBV4-1|TRBJ2-2
CASSQGLAGTVGELFF
TGCGCCAGCAGCCAGGGACTAGCGGGAACGGTCGGGGAGCTGTTTTTT
>-|many|TRBV28|TRBJ1-2
CASSWVSANYGYTF
TGTGCCAGCAGTTGGGTTTCAGCTAACTATGGCTACACCTTC
>-|-|TRBV10-3|TRBJ1-1
CASYEGGYTEAFF
TGTGCCAGCTACGAGGGGGGGTACACTGAAGCTTTCTTT
>-|many|TRBV6-1|TRBJ1-5
CASSEALKVNSHQPQHF
TGTGCCAGCAGTGAAGCGCTAAAGGTCAACAGCCATCAGCCCCAGCATTTT
>-|many|TRBV12-3/TRBV12-4|TRBJ1-5
CASSLRGVQPQHF
TGTGCCAGCAGTTTACGGGGGGTTCAGCCCCAGCATTTT
>-|many|TRBV7-9|TRBJ1-4
CASSLYEKLFF
TGTGCCAGCAGCTTATACGAAAAACTGTTTTTT